One and the same sample provided the 5 T cell receptor beta chains below, sequenced in a study of shared clonotypes between healthy human individuals. Libraries were prepared by immunoSEQ multiplex PCR; TCRdb keeps only in-frame clonotypes and omits some of them. The sample carries about 1.4 million clones, roughly 95% recorded once. Sequences were obtained from naive CD4+ T cells sorted from blood. As for subset: CD45RA+ positively selected. These receptors all come from a man aged 25-40 years in good health.

The chain links TRBV5-1 to TRBJ2-3; D may be TRBD1 or TRBD2 (5 bases each). V lost 0 bases and J 5 bases, leaving 7 bases between the germline ends. The CDR3 is made up of 13 amino acids. The germline gives CDR1 SGHRS, CDR2 YFSETQ. CDR3 coding DNA: TGCGCCAGCAGCTTGGTGGGGGTAGATACGCAGTATTTT. It codes for CASSLVGVDTQYF.

Details on this clone: The same CDR3 arises from other DNA sequences in this sample as well. The V and J genes are TRBV18 and TRBJ2-3; TRBD1 is a possible D gene (6 bases). The V end was cut by 2 bases, the J end by 0 bases, with 9 bases between. CDR1 is KGHSH, CDR2 LQKENI, per germline. This CDR3 region has 15 residues. CDR3 DNA sequence: TGTGCCAGCTCACCAAGGACAGCTAGCACAGATACGCAGTATTTT. Translating it yields CASSPRTASTDTQYF.

This chain uses TRBV4-1 with TRBJ2-5, with 9 bases lining up with TRBD2. This CDR3 region has 15 residues. Germline CDR1 MGHRA, CDR2 YSYEKL. After removal of 3 bases from V and 4 bases from J, the junction contained 6 bases not matched to a gene. The CDR3 loop reads CASSQVGLARETQYF. In nucleotides, the CDR3 is TGCGCCAGCAGCCAGGTGGGACTAGCTAGAGAGACCCAGTACTTC.

This clone was counted once. The genes are TRBV10-2 and TRBJ2-7; 7 bases map to TRBD2. The germline CDR1 and CDR2 sequences are WSHSY and SAAADI. Trimming cost V 5 bases and J 4 bases; bases outside gene matches: 8. The CDR3 sequence is 14 residues long. CDR3 loop: CASSRSTGGYEQYF. DNA for the CDR3: TGCGCCAGCAGTCGCTCCACGGGGGGATACGAGCAGTACTTC.

The rearrangement uses TRBV6-1 and TRBJ2-7; D is possibly TRBD1 (5 bases). V was shortened by 6 bases and J by 3 bases, with 18 bases between the two germline ends. Germline V gene sequence: CDR1 MNHNS, CDR2 SASEGT. The CDR3 is 15 residues long. CDR3 sequence: CASRDAGQTGYEQYF. The CDR3 region has the DNA TGTGCCAGCAGGGATGCAGGGCAAACAGGCTACGAGCAGTACTTC.